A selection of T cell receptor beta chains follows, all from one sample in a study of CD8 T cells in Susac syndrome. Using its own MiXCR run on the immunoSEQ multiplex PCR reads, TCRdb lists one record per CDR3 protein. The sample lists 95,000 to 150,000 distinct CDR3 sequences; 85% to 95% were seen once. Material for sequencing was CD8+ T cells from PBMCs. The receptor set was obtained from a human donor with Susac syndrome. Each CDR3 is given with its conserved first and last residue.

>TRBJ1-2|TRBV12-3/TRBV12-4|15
CASSLAPAGSQSYTF
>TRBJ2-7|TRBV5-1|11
CASSWSYEQYF
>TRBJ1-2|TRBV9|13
CASSGSTGYGYTF
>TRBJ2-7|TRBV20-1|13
CSATETSGYEQYF
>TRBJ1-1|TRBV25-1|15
CASSEYRGQHTEAFF
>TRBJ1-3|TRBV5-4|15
CASSNTGTGIDTIYF
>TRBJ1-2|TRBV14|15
CASSLGTGGNYGYTF
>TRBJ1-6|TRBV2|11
CASRGGQIIHF
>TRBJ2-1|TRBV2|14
CASSGTGPYNEQFF
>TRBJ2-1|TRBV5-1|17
CASSLAYPGGSYNEQFF
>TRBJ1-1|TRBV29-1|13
CSVVRGLRSEAFF
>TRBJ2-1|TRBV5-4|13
CASSSGALWDRFF
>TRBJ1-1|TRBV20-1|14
CSARSLTAPLKAFF
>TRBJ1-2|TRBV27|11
CASGNNYGYTF
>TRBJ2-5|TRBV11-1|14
CASSRAPAQETQYF
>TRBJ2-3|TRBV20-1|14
CSAATGGRADTQYF
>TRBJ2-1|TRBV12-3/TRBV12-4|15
CASSDTSGGYNEQFF
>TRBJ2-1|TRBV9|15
CASSLTSGDYNEQFF
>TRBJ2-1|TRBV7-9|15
CASSPGQGNYNEQFF
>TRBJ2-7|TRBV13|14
CASSVRQGEYEQYF
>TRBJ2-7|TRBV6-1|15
CASQGQLLSSYEQYF
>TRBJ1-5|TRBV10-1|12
CAGGREVKPQHF
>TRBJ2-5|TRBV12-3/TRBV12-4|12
CASSFPSLPQYF
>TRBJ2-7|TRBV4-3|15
CASSPDRGTIYEQYF
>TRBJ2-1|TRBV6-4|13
CASSDSGTSEQFF
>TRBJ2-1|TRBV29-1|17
CSVERSLLGGMYNEQFF
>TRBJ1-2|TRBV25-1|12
CASSFGTHGYTF